The rows below give T cell receptor beta chains drawn from one sample of a study of T cells in Graves' hyperthyroidism and ophthalmopathy. One entry per CDR3 protein results from TCRdb running MiXCR on the multiplex PCR reads. Of fewer than 400,000 distinct CDR3 sequences listed, around 25% are singletons. Sequencing input: blood. All receptors come from a man in his fifties with Graves' hyperthyroidism. Each CDR3 is given with its conserved first and last residue. D genes are given only for firm matches. Not all rows give a size; the values are once, few, many and, for expanded clones, a class.

J,V,D,size,CDR3,DNA
TRBJ2-1,TRBV5-1,TRBD2,.,CASGGTSGSWFF,TGCGCCAGCGGGGGGACTAGCGGGAGTTGGTTCTTC
TRBJ2-1,TRBV27,.,many,CASSLNLVNEQFF,TGTGCCAGCAGTTTAAACCTGGTCAATGAGCAGTTCTTC
TRBJ2-3,TRBV5-5,TRBD2,.,CASSLILTGGSTDTQYF,TGTGCCAGCAGCTTGATTCTAACGGGAGGGAGCACAGATACGCAGTATTTT
TRBJ1-6,TRBV6-1,.,many,CASSERAATSSPLHF,TGTGCCAGCAGTGAAAGGGCCGCTACGAGCTCACCCCTCCACTTT
TRBJ2-7,TRBV28,.,.,CASNPGVAVWEQYF,TGTGCCAGCAACCCGGGAGTGGCCGTTTGGGAGCAGTACTTC
TRBJ1-2,TRBV12-5,.,.,CASGLDEIRGYGYTF,TGTGCTAGTGGTTTGGACGAAATCAGGGGCTATGGCTACACCTTC
TRBJ2-5,TRBV18,TRBD1,many,CASSTGVQETQYF,TGTGCCAGCTCGACAGGGGTGCAAGAGACCCAGTACTTC
TRBJ1-2,TRBV2,TRBD1,many,CASSVGTASPGWGYTF,TGTGCCAGCAGTGTCGGGACAGCTTCCCCAGGATGGGGCTACACCTTC
TRBJ2-5,TRBV11-2,.,.,CASTQNLGGSWEGTQYF,TGTGCCAGCACCCAAAACCTAGGAGGGAGTTGGGAAGGGACCCAGTACTTC
TRBJ1-2,TRBV18,.,few,CASSPTGLQDGYTF,TGTGCCAGCTCACCAACAGGCCTACAGGATGGCTACACCTTC
TRBJ2-1,TRBV20-1,.,.,CSARGGDSYNEQFF,TGCAGTGCTAGAGGCGGGGACTCCTACAATGAGCAGTTCTTC
TRBJ2-7,TRBV20-1,.,few,CSALAPLDSHEQYF,TGCAGTGCTTTAGCCCCTTTAGACAGTCACGAGCAGTACTTC
TRBJ2-5,TRBV7-9,TRBD2,many,CASSWGTSGPQYF,TGTGCCAGCAGCTGGGGGACTAGCGGGCCCCAGTACTTC
TRBJ2-1,TRBV12-3/TRBV12-4,.,few,CASSIPTSGSNNEQFF,TGTGCCAGCAGTATCCCAACTTCCGGGTCAAACAATGAGCAGTTCTTC
TRBJ2-2,TRBV5-1,.,.,CASSPLLGNTGELFF,TGCGCCAGCAGTCCTCTACTAGGGAACACCGGGGAGCTGTTTTTT
TRBJ1-2,TRBV2,TRBD1,few,CAGWTGPNYGYTF,TGTGCCGGTTGGACAGGGCCTAACTATGGCTACACCTTC
TRBJ2-3,TRBV7-6,TRBD2,many,CASSTRTSGRGDTQYF,TGTGCCAGCAGCACCCGAACTAGCGGGAGGGGAGATACGCAGTATTTT
TRBJ2-7,TRBV30,.,.,CAWSTWGGKITEQYF,TGTGCCTGGAGTACCTGGGGCGGGAAGATAACCGAGCAGTACTTC
TRBJ1-2,TRBV28,.,few,CASRTIGGYTF,TGTGCCAGCAGAACCATCGGTGGCTACACCTTC
TRBJ2-1,TRBV2,TRBD2,few,CASRPSVVAGDNEQFF,TGTGCCAGCAGACCCTCGGTGGTAGCGGGAGACAATGAGCAGTTCTTC
TRBJ2-7,TRBV27,TRBD1,many,CASRDRGDDEQYF,TGTGCCAGTCGGGACAGGGGGGACGACGAGCAGTACTTC
TRBJ1-1,TRBV7-9,.,.,CASSRDAGRRTEAFF,TGTGCCAGCAGCAGGGACGCAGGCCGTAGGACTGAAGCTTTCTTT
TRBJ1-4,TRBV12-5,.,.,CASGLRGRGSSTNEKLFF,TGTGCTAGTGGTTTGCGGGGCCGGGGGAGTTCAACTAATGAAAAACTGTTTTTT
TRBJ2-1,TRBV9,.,.,CASSVLGGEQFF,TGTGCCAGCAGCGTATTAGGGGGGGAGCAGTTCTTC
TRBJ2-2,TRBV13,TRBD2,.,CASSSEREGRGTGELFF,TGTGCCAGCAGCTCCGAGCGGGAGGGCCGAGGGACCGGGGAGCTGTTTTTT
TRBJ2-3,TRBV6-5,.,.,CASSYLGLNTDTQYF,TGTGCCAGCAGTTACCTTGGACTGAACACAGATACGCAGTATTTT
TRBJ2-3,TRBV28,TRBD2,many,CASKLRSSGSSTDTQYF,TGTGCCAGTAAGCTTAGGTCTAGCGGGAGTAGCACAGATACGCAGTATTTT
TRBJ2-7,TRBV13,.,.,CASSFPSQNPYEQYF,TGTGCCAGCAGCTTCCCTAGCCAGAACCCCTACGAGCAGTACTTC
TRBJ1-1,TRBV27,TRBD1,many,CASRPPRTGFTEAFF,TGTGCCAGCAGACCTCCTCGGACAGGGTTCACTGAAGCTTTCTTT
TRBJ2-7,TRBV27,.,.,CASSDTDIAYEQYF,TGTGCCAGCAGCGATACAGACATTGCCTACGAGCAGTACTTC
TRBJ2-1,TRBV13,TRBD2,.,CASRSAGGRDNEQFF,TGTGCCAGCAGATCAGCGGGAGGGCGCGACAATGAGCAGTTCTTC
TRBJ1-2,TRBV6-6,TRBD1,.,CASSYLTGNYGYTF,TGTGCCAGCAGTTACTTGACAGGGAACTATGGCTACACCTTC
TRBJ2-1,TRBV12-3/TRBV12-4,.,many,CASSFKAGFNEQFF,TGTGCCAGCAGTTTCAAAGCGGGTTTCAATGAGCAGTTCTTC
TRBJ2-5,TRBV11-2,.,many,CASSNLETQYF,TGTGCCAGCAGCAATTTGGAGACCCAGTACTTC
TRBJ2-1,TRBV6-1,TRBD2,many,CASSTSGRGGNEQFF,TGTGCCAGCTCGACTAGCGGGAGAGGTGGCAATGAGCAGTTCTTC
TRBJ2-2,TRBV12-3/TRBV12-4,.,few,CASSLQGGGTGELFF,TGTGCCAGCAGCCTACAGGGAGGAGGTACCGGGGAGCTGTTTTTT
TRBJ1-6,TRBV11-2,TRBD1,.,CASSLRDRGNSPLHF,TGTGCCAGCAGCCTCCGGGACAGGGGTAATTCACCCCTCCACTTT
TRBJ2-7,TRBV20-1,.,many,CSAKKGVPDEQYF,TGCAGTGCTAAGAAGGGTGTCCCGGACGAGCAGTACTTC
TRBJ1-4,TRBV9,TRBD1,few,CASSPGTVYEKLFF,TGTGCCAGCAGCCCCGGGACAGTATATGAAAAACTGTTTTTT
TRBJ2-3,TRBV19,.,.,CASSILPASGTDTQYF,TGTGCCAGTAGTATCTTACCGGCGTCGGGCACAGATACGCAGTATTTT
TRBJ2-5,TRBV5-1,.,few,CASRGQMETQYF,TGCGCCAGCAGGGGCCAAATGGAGACCCAGTACTTC
TRBJ2-7,TRBV28,.,many,CASSESGLSYEQYF,TGTGCCAGCAGTGAAAGCGGGCTTTCCTACGAGCAGTACTTC
TRBJ2-5,TRBV5-6,.,.,CASSDAAETQYF,TGTGCCAGCAGCGACGCAGCGGAGACCCAGTACTTC
TRBJ2-1,TRBV27,TRBD2,.,CASRSLAGGPYNEQFF,TGTGCCAGCAGGAGTCTGGCGGGAGGGCCCTACAATGAGCAGTTCTTC
TRBJ2-7,TRBV20-1,.,.,CSASRPPNYEQYF,TGCAGTGCTAGTCGACCTCCAAACTACGAGCAGTACTTC